This entry lists 20 T cell receptor beta chains sequenced from one sample in a study of shared clonotypes between healthy human individuals (dated by TCRdb to 2018 to 2020). CD8 naive samples consisted of CD45RO-negative cells that were positively selected for CCR7, yielding a CD45RA+CCR7+ population without TemRA cells. Libraries were built with the immunoSEQ multiplex PCR assay. This immuneACCESS table, as held by TCRdb, lists in-frame sequences with V and J called but not all clones. Of the missing ones, under half trace to an unresolved V gene in checked studies; the others have no known cause. The sample contains over 2 million clones, 85% to 95% of them found a single time. Of the sample, 0.9% to 1.3% falls within the top ten clones. Specimen: naive CD8+ T cells sorted from blood. Sample cell subset or site, as interpreted from the label and publication: CD45RA+CCR7+. The receptors stem from a man between 18 and 35 years old in good health.

This chain connects TRBV15 to TRBJ2-7; D not certain. The germline V gene has CDR1 LNHNV and CDR2 YYDKDF (reference sequence). Trimming left V 5 bases short and J 0 bases short, with 11 bases between. The CDR3 spans 14 residues. CDR3 nucleotides: TGTGCCACCAGCGAGAAATTTTTCTCCTACGAGCAGTACTTC. This codes for CATSEKFFSYEQYF.

The genes are TRBV30 and TRBJ2-2, with TRBD1 matching over 10 bases. Germline V gene data show CDR1 as GTSNPN and CDR2 as SVGIG (reference sequence). The CDR3 totals 17 residues. The V gene end was trimmed by 4 bases and the J gene end by 5 bases; junction bases not matched to a gene: 13. In DNA form, the CDR3 reads TGTGCCTGGAACGAGGGACAGGGGTTACCGCAGACCGGGGAGCTGTTTTTT. Amino acid sequence: CAWNEGQGLPQTGELFF.

This chain uses TRBV4-1 with TRBJ2-3; D is possibly TRBD1 (5 bases). The CDR3 consists of 15 residues. The V and J ends lost 1 base and 0 bases respectively, with 8 bases between them. Germline values: CDR1 MGHRA, CDR2 YSYEKL. The CDR3 DNA reads as TGCGCCAGCAGCCAAGTACAGGCTAGCACAGATACGCAGTATTTT. Translation: CASSQVQASTDTQYF.

J is TRBJ2-2 and V is TRBV2; D might be TRBD2 (5 bases). CDR1 is SNHLY and CDR2 is FYNNEI in the germline V gene. There are 11 residues in the CDR3. The V and J ends lost 8 bases and 6 bases respectively, with 7 bases between them. This CDR3 reads CASHGAGELFF. The CDR3 nucleotides read TGTGCCAGCCACGGGGCCGGGGAGCTGTTTTTT.

V is TRBV2 and J is TRBJ2-3, with TRBD2 matching 8 bases. The CDR3 length is 15 residues. CDR1 is SNHLY, CDR2 FYNNEI, per germline. J gave up 4 bases and V 2 bases, and 5 bases lay outside the gene matches. CDR3 in amino acids: CASSELTGGPDTQYF. The CDR3 DNA follows: TGTGCCAGCAGTGAACTGACGGGAGGGCCAGATACGCAGTATTTT.

A note on this clone: The same CDR3 is also encoded by other DNA sequences in this sample. The V call is TRBV7-6, the J call TRBJ2-7; D call uncertain. V gave up 1 base and J gave up 3 bases, with 7 bases separating them. Germline CDR1 is SGHVS and CDR2 is FNYEAQ. The CDR3 is made up of 13 amino acids. CDR3 residues: CASSLGRFYEQYF. The CDR3 region has the DNA TGTGCCAGCAGCTTAGGCAGATTCTACGAGCAGTACTTC.

The chain joins TRBV11-1 to TRBJ2-7; 11 bases agree with TRBD2. The germline V gene encodes CDR1 SGHAT and CDR2 FQDESV (reference sequence). The CDR3 contains 14 residues. The V gene end was trimmed by 8 bases and the J gene end by 7 bases; junction bases not matched to a gene: 10. The CDR3 protein is CASGLAGPSGEQYF. The CDR3 DNA reads TGTGCCAGCGGACTAGCGGGCCCCTCTGGGGAGCAGTACTTC.

The chain recombines TRBV7-9 with TRBJ1-2, with 7 nucleotides matching TRBD1. CDR1 is SEHNR and CDR2 is FQNEAQ in the germline V gene (reference sequence). The V gene end was trimmed by 1 base and the J gene end by 13 bases; junction bases not matched to a gene: 9. The CDR3 spans 13 residues. CDR3 amino acids: CASSLGGTAEATF. For the CDR3, the DNA is TGTGCCAGCAGCTTAGGAGGGACAGCCGAGGCCACCTTC.

The rearrangement uses TRBV2 and TRBJ2-1; 9 bases align to TRBD2. The CDR3 sequence is 15 residues long. CDR1 and CDR2 (germline): SNHLY, FYNNEI. V lost 4 bases, J lost 8 bases, and 9 bases stayed unmatched. CDR3 region: CASSGREGDWDEQFF. CDR3 bases: TGTGCCAGCAGTGGGCGGGAGGGCGACTGGGATGAGCAGTTCTTC.

The DNA for the CDR3 is TGTGCCAGCCGAGGGTTAGAAGCTTTCTTT. It specifies CASRGLEAFF. The rearrangement links TRBV2 to TRBJ1-1, with no clear D. The CDR3 is 10 residues long. V was shortened by 8 bases and J by 8 bases, with 9 bases between the two germline ends. Germline assignment: CDR1 SNHLY and CDR2 FYNNEI.

The chain couples TRBV11-2 to TRBJ2-7; D not certain. Trimming took 6 bases from V and 3 from J, leaving 21 bases between them. CDR1 is SGHAT and CDR2 is FQNNGV in the germline V gene. The CDR3 contains 16 residues. CDR3 protein: CASSTPEAQIFYEQYF. In DNA, the CDR3 is TGTGCCAGCAGTACCCCTGAGGCCCAAATCTTCTACGAGCAGTACTTC.

The J gene is TRBJ2-2, the V gene TRBV4-1; D is ambiguous. Trimming stripped 1 base from V and 6 bases from J, with 6 bases between. CDR3 length equals 13 residues. Looked up from germline, CDR1 is MGHRA and CDR2 is YSYEKL. The CDR3 reads CASSQAEAGELFF. CDR3 DNA: TGCGCCAGCAGCCAAGCTGAGGCCGGGGAGCTGTTTTTT.

This clone was seen a few times. The V and J genes are TRBV6-5 and TRBJ1-2; the D gene is possibly TRBD1 (5 bases). CDR3 length: 13 amino acids. Looked up from germline, CDR1 is MNHEY and CDR2 is SVGAGI. V lost 2 bases, J lost 8 bases, and 12 bases lay in between. CDR3 DNA: TGTGCCAGCAGTTACGCCAGGGCTTCCGGCTACACCTTC. Amino acid sequence: CASSYARASGYTF.

The CDR3 spells CASSVLAGGPANTGELFF. The CDR3, as DNA: TGTGCCAGCAGCGTACTAGCGGGAGGGCCCGCGAACACCGGGGAGCTGTTTTTT. The chain employs TRBV5-6 and TRBJ2-2, with 13 nucleotides matching TRBD2. Trimming took 4 bases from V and 0 from J; bases not matched to a gene: 6. The CDR3 is 18 amino acids. Germline-derived CDR1 and CDR2 are SGHDT and YYEEEE.

The J gene is TRBJ1-5, the V gene TRBV28, with a tentative D call TRBD1 (6 bases). Looked up from germline, CDR1 is MDHEN and CDR2 is SYDVKM. V was clipped by 5 bases and J by 0 bases, with 20 bases between them. The CDR3 runs to 18 residues. CDR3 nucleotide sequence: TGTGCCAGCAGTGCCCGGGACACTGGTTTTTATAGCAATCAGCCCCAGCATTTT. The encoded protein is CASSARDTGFYSNQPQHF.

Remarks on this clone: Other nucleotide sequences from this sample produce the same CDR3. This chain's CDR3 is CASSGTSGSYEQYF. The CDR3, as DNA: TGTGCCAGCAGTGGAACTAGCGGGTCCTACGAGCAGTACTTC. This chain connects TRBV7-9 to TRBJ2-7; 9 bases match TRBD2. Germline V CDR1 and CDR2: SEHNR, FQNEAQ (reference sequence). V lost 6 bases, J lost 1 base, and 4 bases stayed unmatched. This CDR3 has 14 residues.

For this clone: Additional DNA sequences in this sample encode the identical CDR3. The rearrangement joins TRBV27 to TRBJ2-3; the match to TRBD2 covers 12 bases. Germline CDR1 and CDR2: MNHEY and SMNVEV (reference sequence). With V trimmed by 4 bases and J by 3 bases, 2 bases remained unmatched. This CDR3 spans 15 amino acids. Here the CDR3 DNA reads TGTGCCAGCAGTTCCCTAGCGGGGGGGACAGATACGCAGTATTTT. It translates to CASSSLAGGTDTQYF.

The V gene is TRBV2, the J gene TRBJ1-1, with D unclear. This CDR3 has 14 residues. The V end was cut by 6 bases, the J end by 0 bases, with 11 bases between. The germline gives CDR1 SNHLY, CDR2 FYNNEI. CDR3: CASRKSMLNTEAFF. Written as DNA, the CDR3 is TGTGCCAGCAGAAAATCGATGTTGAACACTGAAGCTTTCTTT.

The V gene is TRBV2, the J gene TRBJ1-2, with D unclear. There are 13 residues in the CDR3. Looked up from germline, CDR1 is SNHLY and CDR2 is FYNNEI. V was cut by 8 bases and J by 8 bases, with 18 bases left in between. The CDR3 loop is CASEEGAASGYTF. CDR3 nucleotides: TGTGCCAGCGAAGAAGGAGCCGCGAGCGGCTACACCTTC.

The chain joins TRBV7-8 to TRBJ2-3; D unclear. This CDR3 is built from 14 residues. V gave up 1 base and J gave up 6 bases, with 11 bases separating them. CDR1 and CDR2 (germline): SGHVS, FQNEAQ. The CDR3 sequence: CASSLVVEGDTQYF. The CDR3 DNA is TGTGCCAGCAGCTTAGTGGTAGAAGGGGATACGCAGTATTTT.